Included here is one T cell receptor (beta chain) sequence, with context. RNA extraction was followed by reverse transcription into cDNA, which acted as the sequencing template. TCRdb's copy holds only in-frame clones and misses some; the assay was immunoSEQ multiplex PCR. Here the sample spans under 20,000 clones, about 70% being singletons. This specimen comes from a study of CD8+ T cells in alopecia areata. Lesional scalp punch biopsies and peripheral blood were collected from alopecia areata patients. The sequence was collected from a human donor with alopecia areata. Sequencing was performed on skin, taken at week 0.

The CDR3 sequence: CASSLWRCNQPQHF. CDR3 DNA sequence: TGTGCCAGCAGCCTATGGCGCTGCAATCAGCCCCAGCATTTT. The chain links TRBV11-2 to TRBJ1-5, with D unresolved. CDR3 length equals 14 residues. V was shortened by 5 bases and J by 2 bases, with 10 bases between the two germline ends. The germline V gene encodes CDR1 SGHAT and CDR2 FQNNGV.